This TCR beta chain was sequenced during a study of blood T cell repertoires in COVID-19. Study summary: Samples representing acute and convalescent COVID-19 were sourced from the United States, Italy and Spain. The cDNA or gDNA used as material had been derived from T cells, B-cell-depleted T cells, or PBMCs.

Worth noting for this clone: The junction differs from germline at one of its ends, possibly a read error.

In germline, CDR1 is KGHSH, CDR2 LQKENI. The CDR3 covers 11 residues. Seattle-derived patients entered the study during active infection and were followed longitudinally. Study processing details: Reference gene primers were amplified, and this amplification served to estimate nucleated cell counts. Some clones are missing from TCRdb's copy, which holds only in-frame ones; the method was immunoSEQ multiplex PCR. V and J calls and clone size are those listed in that table; D and trimming were worked out from the DNA. The table includes about 250,000 clones, roughly 91% detected once. The sample consisted of peripheral blood. The sequence was collected from a man aged 30 to 39 with COVID-19, enrolled during active disease. V usage is TRBV18 and J usage is TRBJ1-1; 8 bases fit TRBD1. CDR3 in DNA: TGTGCCAGCTCACCAGGGGCGGGACAGGAGTTT. Protein product: CASSPGAGQEF.